This T cell receptor (beta chain) stems from a study of CD8+ T cells in alopecia areata. Regarding the study as a whole: Tofacitinib yielded significantly lower scalp clonality and fewer expanded CD8+ clones among the top 100. Scalp samples also yield sequences of resident alphabeta T cells from normal skin.

Germline CDR1 reads SGHTA; CDR2 reads FQGNSA. The CDR3 contains 13 residues. V lost 7 bases to trimming and J lost 6 bases, with 12 bases between them. Described treatment: oral pan-JAK inhibitor, 5-10 mg twice daily. Peripheral blood and lesional scalp punch biopsies were taken from alopecia areata patients. This clone was detected only a few times. What it binds is unknown. As the sequencing template, cDNA was produced by extracting RNA and reverse transcribing it. Some clones are missing from TCRdb's copy, which holds only in-frame ones; the method was immunoSEQ multiplex PCR. The data hold just under 65,000 clones, with more than 45% observed a single time.

The TCR was taken from a human donor with alopecia areata. The specimen was CD8+ T cells sorted from blood, collected at approximately week 36, from a patient treated with tofacitinib. The V call is TRBV7-2, the J call TRBJ2-2; D gene ambiguous. The CDR3 nucleotides read TGTGCCAGCACCCCAACCAAATCCGGGGAGCTGTTTTTT. It is translated as CASTPTKSGELFF.